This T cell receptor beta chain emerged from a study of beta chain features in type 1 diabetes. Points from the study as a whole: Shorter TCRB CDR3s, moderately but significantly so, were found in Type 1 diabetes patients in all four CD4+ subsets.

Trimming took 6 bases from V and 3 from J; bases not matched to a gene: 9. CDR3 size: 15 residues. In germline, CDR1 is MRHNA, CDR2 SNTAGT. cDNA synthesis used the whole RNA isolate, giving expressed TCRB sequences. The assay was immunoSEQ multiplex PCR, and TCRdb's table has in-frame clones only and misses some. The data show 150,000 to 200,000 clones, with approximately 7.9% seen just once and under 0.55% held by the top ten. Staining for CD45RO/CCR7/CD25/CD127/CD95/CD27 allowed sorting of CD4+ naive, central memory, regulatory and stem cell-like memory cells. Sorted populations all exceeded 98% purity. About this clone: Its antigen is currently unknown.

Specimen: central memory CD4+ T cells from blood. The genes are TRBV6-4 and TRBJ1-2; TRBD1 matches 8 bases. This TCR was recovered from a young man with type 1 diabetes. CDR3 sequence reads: CASRSRQGMDYGYTF. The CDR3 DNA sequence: TGTGCCAGCAGATCCCGACAGGGGATGGACTATGGCTACACCTTC.